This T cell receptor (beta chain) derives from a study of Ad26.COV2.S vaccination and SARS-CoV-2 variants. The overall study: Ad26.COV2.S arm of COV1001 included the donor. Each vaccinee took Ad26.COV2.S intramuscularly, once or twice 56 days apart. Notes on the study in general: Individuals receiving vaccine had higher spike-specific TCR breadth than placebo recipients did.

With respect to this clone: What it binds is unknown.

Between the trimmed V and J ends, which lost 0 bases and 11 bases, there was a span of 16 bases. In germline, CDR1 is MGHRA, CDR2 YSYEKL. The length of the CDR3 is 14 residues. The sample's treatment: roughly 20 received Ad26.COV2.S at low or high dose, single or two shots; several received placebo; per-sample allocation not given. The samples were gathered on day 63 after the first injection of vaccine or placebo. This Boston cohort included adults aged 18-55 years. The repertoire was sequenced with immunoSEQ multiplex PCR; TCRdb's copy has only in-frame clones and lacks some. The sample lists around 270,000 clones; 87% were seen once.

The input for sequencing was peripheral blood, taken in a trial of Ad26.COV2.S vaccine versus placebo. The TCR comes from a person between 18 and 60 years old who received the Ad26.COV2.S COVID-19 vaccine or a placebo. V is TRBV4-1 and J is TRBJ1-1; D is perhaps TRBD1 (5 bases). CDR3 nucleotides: TGCGCCAGCAGCCAAGATCATGGGGGAAGGACGGCTTTCTTT. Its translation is CASSQDHGGRTAFF.